This TCR beta chain was sequenced in a study of T cell responses to AZD1222 COVID-19 vaccine. Overall study findings and caveats: The donor group comprised mostly white British people and more females; the analysis possibly underestimated clonal diversity. Among spike-specific TCRs, nearly half reportedly target unmutated variant regions.

In regard to this clone: The target antigen is unknown.

Pooled in the analysis were second doses at about 4 or about 12 weeks. TCRdb's copy holds only in-frame clones and misses some; the assay was immunoSEQ multiplex PCR. The table includes fewer than 120,000 clones, about 94% detected once. Germline CDR1 MNHEY, CDR2 SMNVEV (reference sequence). The CDR3 has 15 amino acids. V was pared by 3 bases and J by 7 bases, with 16 bases between. The chain is built from TRBV27 and TRBJ1-5; TRBD1 might be the D (6 bases). The receptor's source is an adult who received the AZD1222 COVID-19 vaccine. Sequences were derived from peripheral blood, sampled 28 days after the second AZD1222 dose. The CDR3 is CASSLEGHLRQPQHF. As DNA, the CDR3 is TGTGCCAGCAGTTTGGAGGGACATCTCAGGCAGCCCCAGCATTTT.